This TCR beta chain was sequenced in a study of cytomegalovirus exposure and HLA in healthy donors. Study-wide findings and caveats: A previous analysis found most TCR beta V segments productive roughly 87% or roughly 30% of the time. For TCR beta chains, V- and J-gene trimming was later linked to a missense DCLRE1C variant.

The V and J ends lost 3 bases and 3 bases, in that order; junction bases with no gene match: 7. The CDR3 runs to 15 residues. Germline values: CDR1 SQVTM, CDR2 ANQGSEA. This clone is a singleton in its sample. The antigen is undetermined. It was with 60 Vbeta and 13 Jbeta primers that the PCR ran. TCRdb's table, derived via immunoSEQ multiplex PCR, lists solely in-frame clones and lacks some. The sample includes approximately 110,000 clones, around 80% of them seen just once. Sequenced sample: PBMCs. The V call is TRBV29-1, the J call TRBJ2-1, with TRBD2 matching 8 bases. The receptor was derived from a man aged 50 to 59 in good health and CMV-seronegative. CDR3 protein: CSVEKGSGGYNEQFF. Written as DNA, the CDR3 is TGCAGCGTTGAGAAAGGAAGCGGGGGCTACAATGAGCAGTTCTTC.